This T cell receptor (beta chain) was found in a study of monozygotic twins with inflammatory bowel disease. CDR3 size: 15 residues. TCRdb reprocessed the 5' RACE reads; each CDR3 protein has one entry and no DNA is given. The sample table sets out about 210,000 distinct CDR3 sequences. The TCR originated in a human donor with ulcerative colitis or Crohn's disease, or a healthy co-twin of an affected twin (not recorded which). Sequenced material: blood. The gene calls are TRBV12-3 or TRBV12-4 and TRBJ1-1; the TCRdb call, TRBD1, lacks DNA for checking. Here the CDR3 reads CASSLGGGLNTEAFF.